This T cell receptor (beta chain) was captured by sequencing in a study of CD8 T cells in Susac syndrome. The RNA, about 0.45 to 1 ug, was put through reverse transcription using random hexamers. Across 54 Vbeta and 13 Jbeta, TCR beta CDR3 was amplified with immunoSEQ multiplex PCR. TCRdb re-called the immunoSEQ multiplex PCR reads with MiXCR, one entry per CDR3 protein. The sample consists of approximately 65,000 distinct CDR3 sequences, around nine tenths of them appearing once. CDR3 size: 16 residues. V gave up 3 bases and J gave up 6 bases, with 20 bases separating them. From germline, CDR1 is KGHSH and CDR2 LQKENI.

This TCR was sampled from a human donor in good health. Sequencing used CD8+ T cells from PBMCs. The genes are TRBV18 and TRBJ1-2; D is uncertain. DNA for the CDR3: TGTGCCAGCTCACCTTCGGACGGCCGGCCTAGGGATGGCTACACCTTC. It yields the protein CASSPSDGRPRDGYTF.